Listed below are T cell receptor beta chains from one sample, sequenced in a study of CD8 T cells in ankylosing spondylitis. In TCRdb, the 5' RACE reads were re-called with MiXCR into one record per CDR3 protein. The sample includes 300,000 to 350,000 distinct CDR3 sequences, around a tenth seen only once; the top ten take around 8.4%. The sequenced sample consisted of blood, either unsorted or a sorted T cell fraction (not recorded which). These receptors were collected from a female donor with ankylosing spondylitis or in good health (not recorded which). CDR3s include the opening cysteine and the closing phenylalanine or tryptophan. The order of the fields is J gene, V gene, D gene, clone size, CDR3 protein, CDR3 DNA. The D gene is left open where the match is weak. The size entry is marked missing in some rows and otherwise reads once, few, many or a size class.

TRBJ1-5 TRBV7-9 . . CASSLGAPEAGQPQHF TGTGCCAGCAGCTTAGGAGCACCCGAGGCGGGTCAGCCCCAGCATTTT
TRBJ2-2 TRBV20-1 TRBD2 many CSARKAGVNTGELFF TGCAGTGCTAGAAAAGCGGGAGTGAACACCGGGGAGCTGTTTTTT
TRBJ2-5 TRBV5-1 . many CASSLVASKETQYF TGCGCCAGCAGCTTGGTGGCTTCTAAAGAGACCCAGTACTTC
TRBJ1-5 TRBV11-2 . many CASSLDQGFNQPQHF TGTGCCAGCAGCTTAGATCAAGGTTTCAATCAGCCCCAGCATTTT
TRBJ2-1 TRBV7-8 TRBD2 many CASSLLGTRSLNEQFF TGTGCCAGCAGCTTATTAGGGACTAGGAGTTTGAATGAGCAGTTCTTC
TRBJ2-1 TRBV11-2 . many CASSSLREGSKLF TGTGCCAGCAGCTCCCTTCGCGAGGGGTCAAAACTCTTC
TRBJ1-1 TRBV7-9 . many CASSLEDGMNTEAFF TGTGCCAGCAGCTTAGAGGACGGGATGAACACTGAAGCTTTCTTT
TRBJ1-5 TRBV12-3/TRBV12-4 TRBD1 many CASTPGQGNQPQHF TGTGCCAGCACCCCGGGACAGGGGAATCAGCCCCAGCATTTT
TRBJ2-3 TRBV9 . many CASSVGGAGFRDTQYF TGTGCCAGCAGCGTAGGAGGGGCAGGGTTTCGAGATACGCAGTATTTT
TRBJ1-2 TRBV12-3/TRBV12-4 . many CASSVKYGYTF TGTGCCAGCAGCGTCAAGTATGGCTACACCTTC
TRBJ2-2 TRBV5-6 . many CASSLMPTGELFF TGTGCCAGCAGCTTGATGCCCACCGGGGAGCTGTTTTTT
TRBJ1-5 TRBV6-5 TRBD1 many CASSYSGQGAGQPQHF TGTGCCAGCAGTTACTCGGGACAGGGGGCTGGACAGCCCCAGCATTTT
TRBJ2-1 TRBV11-1 TRBD2 many CASSPKPGLATHQDYNEQFF TGTGCCAGCAGCCCTAAGCCGGGACTAGCGACCCACCAGGACTACAATGAGCAGTTCTTC
TRBJ2-3 TRBV19 . . CASRRQAADTQYF TGTGCCAGCCGCCGGCAGGCGGCAGATACGCAGTATTTT
TRBJ1-4 TRBV12-3/TRBV12-4 . many CASTRDNAGEKLFF TGTGCCAGCACACGGGATAATGCGGGCGAAAAACTGTTTTTT
TRBJ2-1 TRBV28 . many CASRSLVPEQFF TGTGCCAGCAGGTCACTAGTCCCTGAGCAGTTCTTC
TRBJ1-2 TRBV5-1 . many CATRVEIGYGYTF TGCGCAACGCGGGTGGAAATTGGCTATGGCTACACCTTC
TRBJ2-1 TRBV20-1 TRBD2 many CSARPPPAGGAYNEQFF TGCAGTGCTAGACCCCCTCCCGCGGGGGGCGCCTACAATGAGCAGTTCTTC
TRBJ1-1 TRBV12-3/TRBV12-4 . many CASSWAKGNTEAFF TGTGCCAGCAGTTGGGCCAAGGGGAACACTGAAGCTTTCTTT
TRBJ2-7 TRBV7-2 TRBD2 few CASSRRAGGSEQYF TGTGCCAGCAGCCGGCGGGCGGGGGGGTCCGAGCAGTACTTC
TRBJ2-1 TRBV19 . few CASSIQLSLDNEQFF TGTGCCAGTAGTATACAGCTCTCCCTCGACAATGAGCAGTTCTTC
TRBJ1-4 TRBV12-3/TRBV12-4 TRBD1 many CASSRNRGSNEKLFF TGTGCCAGCTCGAGGAACAGGGGATCTAATGAAAAACTGTTTTTT
TRBJ2-3 TRBV4-3 . many CASSQGSGSKDTQYF TGCGCCAGCAGCCAAGGGTCCGGGAGTAAAGATACGCAGTATTTT
TRBJ1-5 TRBV7-2 . many CASSLGSAGIPSPQHF TGTGCCAGCAGCTTAGGGTCGGCTGGGATCCCTTCGCCCCAGCATTTT
TRBJ1-2 TRBV7-2 . many CASSLSQGDYGYTF TGTGCCAGCAGCTTGTCTCAGGGCGACTATGGCTACACCTTC
TRBJ1-2 TRBV20-1 TRBD1 . CSARASHRGRNYGYTF TGCAGTGCTAGAGCCTCCCACAGGGGGCGGAACTATGGCTACACCTTC
TRBJ1-2 TRBV28 . . CASSRWDEATAF TGTGCCAGCAGCCGCTGGGATGAGGCGACGGCCTTC
TRBJ2-7 TRBV27 . . CASSLNIAYEQYF TGTGCCAGCAGTTTAAACATCGCCTACGAGCAGTACTTC
TRBJ2-3 TRBV5-6 . . CASSLGGGLRTTDTQYF TGTGCCAGCAGCTTGGGGGGCGGCTTGCGGACCACAGATACGCAGTATTTT